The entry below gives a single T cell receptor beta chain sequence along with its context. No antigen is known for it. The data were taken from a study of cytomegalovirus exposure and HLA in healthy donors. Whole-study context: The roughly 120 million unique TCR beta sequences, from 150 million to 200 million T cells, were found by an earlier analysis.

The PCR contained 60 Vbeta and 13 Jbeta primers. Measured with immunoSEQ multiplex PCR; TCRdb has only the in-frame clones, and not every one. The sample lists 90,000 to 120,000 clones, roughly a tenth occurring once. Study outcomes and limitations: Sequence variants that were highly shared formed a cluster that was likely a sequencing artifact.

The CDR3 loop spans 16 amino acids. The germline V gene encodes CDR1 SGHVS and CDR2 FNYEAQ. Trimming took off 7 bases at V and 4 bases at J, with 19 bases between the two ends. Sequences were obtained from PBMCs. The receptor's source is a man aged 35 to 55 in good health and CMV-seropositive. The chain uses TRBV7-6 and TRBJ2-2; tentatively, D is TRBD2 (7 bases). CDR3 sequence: CASTDRGAPGTGELFF. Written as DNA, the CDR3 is TGTGCCAGCACCGACCGGGGGGCCCCAGGCACCGGGGAGCTGTTTTTT.